The clone carrying this T cell receptor (beta chain) was seen only once. Its target is unknown. Germline V lookup: CDR1 MGHRA, CDR2 YSYEKL. The germline V and J ends were trimmed by 5 bases and 1 base, with 14 bases remaining between them. The length of the CDR3 is 16 residues. This record comes from a study of cytomegalovirus exposure and HLA in healthy donors. Study details: Assignment to the Caucasian-associated ancestry cluster applied to more than 75% of the approximately 400 genotyped donors. Study-level points and caveats: In a later analysis, a missense DCLRE1C variant was linked to TCR beta V- and J-gene trimming. Available immune exposure information was restricted to CMV serostatus only.

In the PCR, 60 Vbeta and 13 Jbeta primers were used. The assay was immunoSEQ multiplex PCR, and TCRdb's table has in-frame clones only and misses some. The sample includes about 190,000 clones, 81% of them seen just once. This TCR derives from a man aged 35-49 years in good health and CMV-seropositive. Sequenced input: PBMCs. The gene calls are TRBV4-1 and TRBJ1-4; maybe TRBD1 (5 bases). CDR3 bases: TGCGCCAGCAGCTCATTCCTAGGGGAAACTAATGAAAAACTGTTTTTT. Protein: CASSSFLGETNEKLFF.